The 30 T cell receptor beta chains given below trace back to one sample, sequenced in a study of cytomegalovirus exposure and HLA in healthy donors. The PCR was carried out with 60 Vbeta primers and 13 Jbeta primers. Profiling relied on immunoSEQ multiplex PCR, and the TCRdb table lists in-frame clones only, not all of them. This table has roughly 100,000 clones, around 82% appearing once. What was sequenced was PBMCs. The receptors derive from a woman younger than 35 in good health and CMV-seropositive.

The rearrangement uses TRBV19 and TRBJ1-2; a possible D gene is TRBD1 (6 bases). In germline, CDR1 is LNHDA, CDR2 SQIVND (reference sequence). V gave up 5 bases and J gave up 4 bases, with 11 bases separating them. This CDR3 is 13 amino acids long. DNA of the CDR3: TGTGCCAGTAGTGCGACAGGTGTCTATGGCTACACCTTC. It yields the protein CASSATGVYGYTF.

Many counts were recorded for this clone. This chain joins TRBV6-5 and TRBJ2-2; possibly TRBD1 for D (6 bases). Trimming cost V 6 bases and J 5 bases, with 13 bases left between them. The CDR3 is 14 amino acids. Germline assignment: CDR1 MNHEY and CDR2 SVGAGI. CDR3 in amino acids: CASRQTQGTGELFF. The CDR3 coding sequence is TGTGCCAGCAGGCAAACGCAGGGGACCGGGGAGCTGTTTTTT.

The chain links TRBV29-1 to TRBJ1-6; possibly TRBD1 for D (5 bases). CDR1 SQVTM and CDR2 ANQGSEA come from the germline V gene. V was shortened by 6 bases and J by 8 bases, with 17 bases between the two germline ends. The CDR3 is made up of 14 amino acids. This CDR3 reads CSVRLSGVDSPLHF. CDR3 coding DNA: TGCAGCGTGCGCCTTTCGGGGGTTGATTCACCCCTCCACTTT. The complete variable domain, with remaining parts taken from reference TRBV29-1 and TRBJ1-6, reads SAVISQKPSRDICQRGTSLTIQCQVDSQVTMMFWYRQQPGQSLTLIATANQGSEATYESGFVIDKFPISRPNLTFSTLTVSNMSPEDSSIYLCSVRLSGVDSPLHFGNGTRLTVT.

The CDR3 DNA reads as TGTGCCAGCAGTGATATAGGACTGAGTAACTATGGCTACACCTTC. It translates to CASSDIGLSNYGYTF. The chain combines TRBV2 with TRBJ1-2; D call uncertain. The V end was cut by 3 bases, the J end by 1 base, with 12 bases between. Germline CDR1 and CDR2: SNHLY and FYNNEI. The CDR3 length is 15 residues.

CDR3 sequence reads: CASSLTSGSSYNEQFF. As DNA, the CDR3 is TGTGCCAGCAGCTTGACTAGCGGGAGTTCCTACAATGAGCAGTTCTTC. The rearrangement uses TRBV5-4 and TRBJ2-1; TRBD2 matches 11 bases. Germline CDR1 SGHNT, CDR2 YYREEE (reference sequence). This CDR3 comprises 16 residues. J gave up 1 base and V 1 base, and 1 base lay outside the gene matches.

V is TRBV29-1 and J is TRBJ1-4, with D tentatively TRBD1 (5 bases). Germline V gives CDR1 SQVTM, CDR2 ANQGSEA. V was pared by 7 bases and J by 0 bases, with 12 bases between. This CDR3 has 14 residues. CDR3 in amino acids: CSARKGATNEKLFF. The CDR3 region has the DNA TGCAGCGCTAGAAAAGGGGCAACTAATGAAAAACTGTTTTTT.

The genes are TRBV7-8 and TRBJ1-2, with a weak D call TRBD1 (5 bases). The V and J ends lost 0 bases and 6 bases respectively, with 14 bases between them. The CDR3 has 15 amino acids. CDR1 and CDR2 (germline): SGHVS, FQNEAQ. The CDR3 sequence: CASSLAVGGTDGYTF. As DNA, the CDR3 is TGTGCCAGCAGCTTAGCAGTAGGAGGGACTGATGGCTACACCTTC. Full variable domain (missing parts from reference TRBV7-8 and TRBJ1-2): GAGVSQSPRYKVAKRGQDVALRCDPISGHVSLFWYQQALGQGPEFLTYFQNEAQLDKSGLPSDRFFAERPEGSVSTLKIQRTQQEDSAVYLCASSLAVGGTDGYTFGSGTRLTVV.

The V and J genes are TRBV7-9 and TRBJ2-7, with 11 bases that match TRBD2. The CDR3 runs to 14 residues. The ends lost 5 bases at V and 5 bases at J; junction bases unmatched: 5. CDR1 and CDR2 from the germline V gene are SEHNR and FQNEAQ (reference sequence). The CDR3 loop reads CASSLSGRDHEQYF. DNA of the CDR3: TGTGCCAGCAGCCTTAGCGGGAGGGACCACGAGCAGTACTTC.

The rearrangement links TRBV7-9 to TRBJ2-7; maybe TRBD2 (6 bases). With 5 bases removed from V and 0 bases from J, the gap between germline ends came to 17 bases. This CDR3 is 16 amino acids long. CDR1 is SEHNR and CDR2 is FQNEAQ in the germline V gene (reference sequence). The CDR3 nucleotides read TGTGCCAGCAGCCCCCCCACGGCGGGGTCCTCCTACGAGCAGTACTTC. Its translation: CASSPPTAGSSYEQYF.

The CDR3 nucleotides read TGTGCCACCCAGACAGGGACTTCCTATGGCTACACCTTC. It translates to CATQTGTSYGYTF. The chain has TRBV6-5 and TRBJ1-2; 7 bases agree with TRBD1. This CDR3 is built from 13 residues. J lost 4 bases, V lost 10 bases, and 9 bases had no gene match. Germline CDR1 MNHEY, CDR2 SVGAGI.

V and J are TRBV15 and TRBJ1-5, with D possibly matching TRBD1 (5 bases). The V end was cut by 0 bases, the J end by 4 bases, with 10 bases between. This CDR3 spans 15 amino acids. Germline CDR1 LNHNV, CDR2 YYDKDF (reference sequence). The CDR3 loop is CATSRDLGGNQPQHF. CDR3 nucleotides: TGTGCCACCAGCAGAGATCTCGGGGGAAATCAGCCCCAGCATTTT.

V is TRBV4-2 and J is TRBJ1-1; D is unclear. V lost 0 bases and J 11 bases, leaving 7 bases between the germline ends. The length of the CDR3 is 11 residues. Germline loops: CDR1 LGHNA, CDR2 YNFKEQ. CDR3 region: CASSQDKLAFF. CDR3 in DNA: TGTGCCAGCAGCCAAGATAAGCTGGCTTTCTTT.

V is TRBV14 and J is TRBJ1-4; maybe TRBD1 (6 bases). V lost 4 bases, J lost 7 bases, and 16 bases lay in between. The CDR3 is 15 amino acids. The V gene's germline CDR1 is SGHDN and CDR2 FVKESK. The CDR3 DNA is TGTGCCAGCAGCCCAGCGGGGGCCGCGAGTGAAAAACTGTTTTTT. It encodes CASSPAGAASEKLFF.

The DNA for the CDR3 is TGTGCCACCACCGCCCCGGGTAGCTATGGCTACACCTTC. Translating it yields CATTAPGSYGYTF. The chain has TRBV27 and TRBJ1-2; D remains unclear. The germline CDR1 and CDR2 sequences are MNHEY and SMNVEV (reference sequence). The CDR3 length is 13 residues. The V and J ends lost 10 bases and 4 bases respectively, with 16 bases between them.

The chain employs TRBV6-4 and TRBJ2-1, with 11 bases identical to TRBD1. With 6 bases clipped from V and 7 bases from J, the junction kept 8 bases outside the gene matches. Germline V CDR1 and CDR2: MRHNA, SNTAGT. CDR3 length: 15 residues. The CDR3: CASRPGQGDANEQFF. CDR3 bases: TGTGCCAGCAGGCCGGGACAGGGGGATGCTAATGAGCAGTTCTTC.

This clone came up a few times. The chain links TRBV5-6 to TRBJ1-2; 7 bases are shared with TRBD1. The germline V gene has CDR1 SGHDT and CDR2 YYEEEE. Trimming at V came to 3 bases and at J to 3 bases, leaving 5 bases not matched to a gene. The CDR3 length is 14 residues. CDR3 DNA: TGTGCCAGCAGCTCCACCGGGACAGACTATGGCTACACCTTC. Its translation is CASSSTGTDYGYTF.

The table lists this clone with a few counts. The rearrangement links TRBV2 to TRBJ1-5; TRBD1 agrees at 10 bases. Germline V gene sequence: CDR1 SNHLY, CDR2 FYNNEI. This CDR3 contains 17 residues. V shed 7 bases, J shed 7 bases, and the junction held 16 bases outside the gene matches. The CDR3 loop is CASTARDRGLGGQPQHF. CDR3 nucleotide sequence: TGTGCCAGCACCGCCCGGGACAGGGGTTTGGGGGGGCAGCCCCAGCATTTT.

The chain has TRBV7-6 and TRBJ2-3; TRBD1 is a possible D gene (7 bases). Per the germline V gene, CDR1 is SGHVS and CDR2 is FNYEAQ. Between the trimmed V and J ends, which lost 5 bases and 1 base, there was a span of 10 bases. CDR3 length: 14 residues. CDR3 nucleotide sequence: TGTGCCAGCAGCCAGGGGGGCGGCACAGATACGCAGTATTTT. It translates to CASSQGGGTDTQYF.

CDR3 coding DNA: TGTGCCAGCAGCCCAGATAACTATGGCTACACCTTC. It encodes CASSPDNYGYTF. The V and J genes are TRBV7-6 and TRBJ1-2; no definite D call. The ends were cut back, 5 bases at V and 1 base at J, with 5 bases in the middle. Germline CDR1 is SGHVS and CDR2 is FNYEAQ. CDR3 length equals 12 residues. The full variable domain, with the rest looked up from reference TRBV7-6 and TRBJ1-2, is GAGVSQSPRYKVTKRGQDVALRCDPISGHVSLYWYRQALGQGPEFLTYFNYEAQQDKSGLPNDRFSAERPEGSISTLTIQRTEQRDSAMYRCASSPDNYGYTFGSGTRLTVV.

The chain employs TRBV18 and TRBJ1-1; 7 bases fit TRBD1. CDR1 KGHSH and CDR2 LQKENI come from the germline V gene. With V trimmed by 3 bases and J by 10 bases, 11 bases remained unmatched. CDR3 length: 14 residues. The CDR3 nucleotides are TGTGCCAGCTCACCTAAACAGGGGTTGATCGGAGCTTTCTTT. Amino acid sequence: CASSPKQGLIGAFF. The whole variable domain, filled in from reference TRBV18 and TRBJ1-1, reads NAGVMQNPRHLVRRRGQEARLRCSPMKGHSHVYWYRQLPEEGLKFMVYLQKENIIDESGMPKERFSAEFPKEGPSILRIQQVVRGDSAAYFCASSPKQGLIGAFFGQGTRLTVV.

The chain combines TRBV27 with TRBJ1-2, with no clear D. This CDR3 region has 13 residues. With 2 bases removed from V and 2 bases from J, the gap between germline ends came to 6 bases. Germline CDR1 reads MNHEY; CDR2 reads SMNVEV (reference sequence). CDR3 region: CASSLSKNYGYTF. The CDR3 region has the DNA TGTGCCAGCAGTTTAAGCAAGAACTATGGCTACACCTTC.

This clone has only one observation. The chain recombines TRBV5-6 with TRBJ2-5, with D possibly being TRBD1 (5 bases). The germline gives CDR1 SGHDT, CDR2 YYEEEE. Trimming left V 2 bases short and J 7 bases short, with 12 bases between. The CDR3 has 13 amino acids. The CDR3 sequence is CASSLSRAGTQYF. The CDR3 coding sequence is TGTGCCAGCAGCTTATCCAGGGCTGGGACCCAGTACTTC. The entire variable domain, with the rest obtained from reference TRBV5-6 and TRBJ2-5, is as follows: DAGVTQSPTHLIKTRGQQVTLRCSPKSGHDTVSWYQQALGQGPQFIFQYYEEEERQRGNFPDRFSGHQFPNYSSELNVNALLLGDSALYLCASSLSRAGTQYFGPGTRLLVL.

This clone was picked up a small number of times. This rearrangement joins TRBV4-2 to TRBJ1-4; 7 positions match TRBD1. Germline values: CDR1 LGHNA, CDR2 YNFKEQ. The CDR3 spans 14 residues. J lost 7 bases, V lost 6 bases, and 8 bases had no gene match. The CDR3 DNA sequence: TGTGCCAGCAGAACCGGGACAGTAGGTGAAAAACTGTTTTTT. Amino acid sequence: CASRTGTVGEKLFF.

This clone was observed a few times. The chain joins TRBV10-3 to TRBJ2-3; 10 positions match TRBD2. Germline CDR1 and CDR2: ENHRY and SYGVKD. The J segment lost 6 bases and the V segment lost 3 bases, leaving 9 bases of the junction unmatched. The CDR3 runs 16 residues. The CDR3 DNA is TGTGCCATCAGTGAAGCAAGCGGGGGGGCCTCGGATACGCAGTATTTT. Its translation: CAISEASGGASDTQYF.

The V and J genes are TRBV19 and TRBJ1-5; 10 nucleotides agree with TRBD1. Germline V gives CDR1 LNHDA, CDR2 SQIVND (reference sequence). The CDR3 covers 14 residues. The trim removed 7 bases at V and 5 bases at J, leaving 5 bases unmatched. The CDR3 region is CASTGQGIHQPQHF. The CDR3 DNA reads TGTGCCAGTACGGGACAGGGGATCCATCAGCCCCAGCATTTT.

In this sample, this clone turned up a few times. The chain combines TRBV19 with TRBJ1-2; D unclear. This CDR3 contains 13 residues. The germline CDR1 and CDR2 sequences are LNHDA and SQIVND (reference sequence). With 0 bases removed from V and 5 bases from J, the gap between germline ends came to 7 bases. The CDR3 loop reads CASSIEGAYGYTF. The CDR3 region has the DNA TGTGCCAGTAGTATAGAGGGAGCATATGGCTACACCTTC.

The chain links TRBV9 to TRBJ2-7; 8 bases align to TRBD1. The V gene end was trimmed by 4 bases and the J gene end by 3 bases; junction bases not matched to a gene: 6. The germline CDR1 and CDR2 sequences are SGDLS and YYNGEE. The CDR3 has 14 amino acids. CDR3 nucleotide sequence: TGTGCCAGCAGCCAGGGGGCGGGAAGCTACGAGCAGTACTTC. Translated, it gives CASSQGAGSYEQYF.

The chain carries TRBV6-5 and TRBJ1-1, with D possibly being TRBD1 (5 bases). The V gene lost 5 bases and the J gene lost 5 bases, with 15 bases spanning the gap. The germline CDR1 and CDR2 sequences are MNHEY and SVGAGI. This CDR3 has 14 residues. This CDR3 is CASSLLGRDTEAFF. CDR3 coding DNA: TGTGCCAGCAGTCTCCTGGGCAGGGATACTGAAGCTTTCTTT.

The genes are TRBV5-1 and TRBJ2-3; D is uncertain. Trimming removed 4 bases from V and 2 bases from J, with 5 bases in between. The CDR3 is 12 amino acids. Germline loops: CDR1 SGHRS, CDR2 YFSETQ. The CDR3 region is CASSPPTDTQYF. CDR3 nucleotide sequence: TGCGCCAGCAGCCCTCCCACAGATACGCAGTATTTT.

The chain recombines TRBV28 with TRBJ2-3; 9 positions match TRBD2. Germline CDR1 MDHEN, CDR2 SYDVKM. The ends lost 5 bases at V and 1 base at J; junction bases unmatched: 16. The CDR3 has 19 residues. The CDR3 DNA sequence: TGTGCCAGCAGTGTGACTAGCGGAAGAGAGACGGTGGGCACAGATACGCAGTATTTT. As protein: CASSVTSGRETVGTDTQYF.